The 20 T cell receptor beta chains given below trace back to one sample, sequenced in a study of blood T cell repertoires in COVID-19. Using immunoSEQ multiplex PCR, the repertoire was profiled, and TCRdb retains in-frame clones only, with some absent. The sample comprises 130,000 to 150,000 clones, roughly 77% of which are singletons, and 5% rests with the top ten. Sequencing input: peripheral blood. The receptors shown here come from a woman aged 70-85 years with COVID-19, enrolled during active disease.

J is TRBJ2-5 and V is TRBV28, with 7 bases aligning to TRBD2. Losses at the gene ends were 3 bases for V and 2 bases for J; bases not matched to a gene: 0. The CDR3 is 13 residues long. CDR1 MDHEN and CDR2 SYDVKM come from the germline V gene. The CDR3 here is CASSLGLQETQYF. CDR3 coding DNA: TGTGCCAGCAGTTTGGGACTACAAGAGACCCAGTACTTC.

The chain links TRBV9 to TRBJ2-3; 11 bases line up with TRBD2. The CDR3 length is 17 residues. The J segment lost 0 bases and the V segment lost 4 bases, leaving 7 bases of the junction unmatched. Germline V gene sequence: CDR1 SGDLS, CDR2 YYNGEE. The CDR3 loop is CASSPMLAGGSTDTQYF. The CDR3 coding sequence is TGTGCCAGCAGCCCGATGCTAGCGGGGGGTAGCACAGATACGCAGTATTTT.

This clone was seen a single time. The gene calls are TRBV14 and TRBJ1-6; TRBD1 aligns across 9 bases. Trimming removed 1 base from V and 7 bases from J; junction bases left unmatched: 2. Per germline, CDR1 SGHDN and CDR2 FVKESK. This CDR3 comprises 15 residues. The CDR3, as DNA: TGTGCCAGCAGCCAAGCCGGGACAGGGAATTCACCCCTCCACTTT. Protein product: CASSQAGTGNSPLHF.

V is TRBV7-2 and J is TRBJ1-6; 8 bases agree with TRBD1. The CDR3 length is 18 residues. V lost 4 bases to trimming and J lost 0 bases; unmatched junction nucleotides: 8. CDR1 and CDR2 from the germline V gene are SGHTA and FQGNSA. Written as DNA, the CDR3 is TGTGCCAGCAGCTCCGGGCGGGACAGGAGCTCCTATAATTCACCCCTCCACTTT. Translated: CASSSGRDRSSYNSPLHF.

The chain uses TRBV20-1 and TRBJ2-7; 7 nucleotides align to TRBD2. Losses at the gene ends were 3 bases for V and 5 bases for J; bases not matched to a gene: 4. Germline V gives CDR1 DFQATT, CDR2 SNEGSKA (reference sequence). This CDR3 contains 12 residues. This chain's CDR3 is CSASNRGDEQYF. For the CDR3, the DNA is TGCAGTGCTAGTAACCGGGGGGACGAGCAGTACTTC.

J is TRBJ1-2 and V is TRBV7-2, with D possibly TRBD1 on 5 matching bases. This CDR3 has 12 residues. V was clipped by 7 bases and J by 8 bases, with 14 bases between them. CDR1 and CDR2 from the germline V gene are SGHTA and FQGNSA. The CDR3 bases are TGTGCCAGCAAGTCGGGGGTAGGAGGCTACACCTTC. This gives the protein CASKSGVGGYTF.

V and J are TRBV4-2 and TRBJ1-6, with D maybe TRBD1 (6 bases). Trimming removed 7 bases from V and 7 bases from J, with 14 bases in between. There are 14 residues in the CDR3. Germline V lookup: CDR1 LGHNA, CDR2 YNFKEQ. The CDR3 region has the DNA TGTGCCAGCACTCCGGGGGGCTCAAATTCACCCCTCCACTTT. Protein product: CASTPGGSNSPLHF.

The chain has TRBV4-1 and TRBJ2-1, with D perhaps matching TRBD2 (6 bases). CDR1 and CDR2 (germline): MGHRA, YSYEKL. This CDR3 spans 16 amino acids. The ends were cut back, 0 bases at V and 6 bases at J, with 15 bases in the middle. Here the CDR3 reads CASSQDFSSVGNEQFF. CDR3 coding DNA: TGCGCCAGCAGCCAAGATTTCTCTAGCGTAGGCAATGAGCAGTTCTTC.

CDR3 coding DNA: TGCAGTGCTTCCCCCGTGGGCCCCCTCCACTTT. It yields the protein CSASPVGPLHF. The chain recombines TRBV20-1 with TRBJ1-6; D is ambiguous. CDR1 is DFQATT and CDR2 is SNEGSKA in the germline V gene (reference sequence). The ends were cut back, 5 bases at V and 13 bases at J, with 12 bases in the middle. The CDR3 totals 11 residues.

The gene calls are TRBV3-1 (or the pseudogene TRBV3-2) and TRBJ2-1; the match to TRBD2 covers 9 bases. The CDR3 is made up of 12 amino acids. The V segment lost 5 bases and the J segment 15 bases; nucleotides outside the gene matches: 8. Germline assignment: CDR1 LGHDT and CDR2 YNNKEL (reference sequence). The CDR3 spells CASSGFGLASFF. The CDR3 DNA reads as TGTGCCAGCAGCGGATTCGGACTAGCGTCGTTCTTC.

The chain recombines TRBV28 with TRBJ2-7, with TRBD1 identical over 7 bases. The CDR3 length is 17 residues. The trim removed 2 bases at V and 2 bases at J, leaving 12 bases unmatched. Per the germline V gene, CDR1 is MDHEN and CDR2 is SYDVKM. The CDR3 bases are TGTGCCAGCAGTTTACCAGAGTTTAACACAGGGGCCTACGAGCAGTACTTC. Protein sequence: CASSLPEFNTGAYEQYF.

This rearrangement joins TRBV28 to TRBJ1-5; 9 bases line up with TRBD1. V was clipped by 6 bases and J by 4 bases; unmatched bases: 7. This CDR3 region has 15 residues. Germline V gene data show CDR1 as MDHEN and CDR2 as SYDVKM. The CDR3 sequence: CASSSQGAGNQPQHF. DNA of the CDR3: TGTGCCAGCAGCTCACAGGGGGCGGGAAATCAGCCCCAGCATTTT.

V is TRBV4-2 and J is TRBJ1-1; D call uncertain. The CDR3 is 13 amino acids. V was clipped by 4 bases and J by 1 base, with 7 bases between them. Germline CDR1 reads LGHNA; CDR2 reads YNFKEQ. CDR3 in amino acids: CASSLPGNTEAFF. Written as DNA, the CDR3 is TGTGCCAGCAGCCTCCCAGGGAACACTGAAGCTTTCTTT.

The chain recombines TRBV2 with TRBJ2-5; 9 bases are shared with TRBD1. After removal of 5 bases from V and 2 bases from J, the junction contained 6 bases not matched to a gene. CDR1 SNHLY and CDR2 FYNNEI come from the germline V gene. The CDR3 length is 15 residues. CDR3 nucleotides: TGTGCCAGCAGTAATTTGGGACAGGGACAAGAGACCCAGTACTTC. This sequence encodes CASSNLGQGQETQYF.

The V gene is TRBV2, the J gene TRBJ2-1, with 13 positions matching TRBD2. This CDR3 is 17 amino acids long. V lost 5 bases, J lost 8 bases, and 12 bases stayed unmatched. Looked up from germline, CDR1 is SNHLY and CDR2 is FYNNEI. In DNA form, the CDR3 reads TGTGCCAGCAGTCCTTCCATACTAGCGGGGGGGCGCGATGAGCAGTTCTTC. Its protein product is CASSPSILAGGRDEQFF.

V is TRBV4-1 and J is TRBJ2-7, with 9 bases fitting TRBD1. J gave up 5 bases and V 3 bases, and 11 bases lay outside the gene matches. The germline gives CDR1 MGHRA, CDR2 YSYEKL. This CDR3 is 16 amino acids long. The CDR3 sequence is CASSHETGGILDEQYF. The CDR3 nucleotides are TGCGCCAGCAGCCACGAGACAGGGGGAATCCTCGACGAGCAGTACTTC.

The chain joins TRBV6-5 to TRBJ2-2; 7 bases fit TRBD1. The germline V gene encodes CDR1 MNHEY and CDR2 SVGAGI. The CDR3 runs to 15 residues. The junction had 5 bases not matched to a gene; V was cut back by 7 bases and J by 0 bases. The CDR3 sequence: CASTPGTANTGELFF. CDR3 nucleotide sequence: TGTGCCAGCACACCCGGGACAGCGAACACCGGGGAGCTGTTTTTT.

This chain joins TRBV5-5 and TRBJ2-3, with D maybe TRBD2 (6 bases). Per germline, CDR1 SGHKS and CDR2 YYEKEE (reference sequence). The CDR3 length is 16 residues. Deletions cut 0 bases from V and 0 bases from J, with 11 bases between. The chain's CDR3 is CASSLGPGVSTDTQYF. CDR3 DNA sequence: TGTGCCAGCAGCTTGGGGCCGGGAGTGAGCACAGATACGCAGTATTTT.

The chain carries TRBV7-3 and TRBJ2-3; 13 bases agree with TRBD2. The trim removed 5 bases at V and 6 bases at J, leaving 8 bases unmatched. Germline lookup yields CDR1 SGHTA and CDR2 FQGTGA. The length of the CDR3 is 16 residues. The CDR3 DNA sequence: TGTGCCAGCAGCCCCGGACTAGCGGGGGTCGGGGATACGCAGTATTTT. Amino acid sequence: CASSPGLAGVGDTQYF. Combining the CDR3 with reference TRBV7-3 and TRBJ2-3 gives the whole variable domain GAGVSQTPSNKVTEKGKYVELRCDPISGHTALYWYRQSLGQGPEFLIYFQGTGAADDSGLPNDRFFAVRPEGSVSTLKIQRTERGDSAVYLCASSPGLAGVGDTQYFGPGTRLTVL.

The chain recombines TRBV6-5 with TRBJ2-7; perhaps TRBD2 as D (7 bases). From germline, CDR1 is MNHEY and CDR2 SVGAGI. V shed 8 bases and J shed 4 bases, with 18 bases lying between them. The CDR3 consists of 14 residues. CDR3 loop: CASGSPGEGYEQYF. CDR3 DNA: TGTGCCAGCGGGAGTCCAGGGGAGGGGTACGAGCAGTACTTC.